This T cell receptor beta chain was retrieved from a study of control samples from healthy donors and cancer patients. TCRdb's copy holds only in-frame clones and misses some; the assay was immunoSEQ multiplex PCR. The sample contains roughly 130,000 clones, more than 85% of which appear only once. CDR1 and CDR2 (germline): LGHDT, YNNKEL (reference sequence). CDR3 size: 14 residues. Deletions cut 1 base from V and 7 bases from J, with 8 bases between. The chain is built from TRBV3-1 (or the pseudogene TRBV3-2) and TRBJ1-6; D ambiguous. The sequenced material came from blood. This TCR came from a man younger than 35 in good health. CDR3 nucleotides: TGTGCCAGCAGCCAAGTTGTGGGAAATTCACCCCTCCACTTT. Translating it yields CASSQVVGNSPLHF.